Shown below are 30 T cell receptor beta chains from a single sample sequenced in a study of blood T cell repertoires in COVID-19. Method: immunoSEQ multiplex PCR; TCRdb's copy keeps in-frame clones and lacks some. The sample contains roughly 120,000 clones, about three quarters of which appear only once. Sequenced material: peripheral blood. Receptors were obtained from an older man with acute or convalescent COVID-19.

The V gene is TRBV3-1 (or the pseudogene TRBV3-2), the J gene TRBJ2-1, with TRBD2 as a possible D gene (5 bases). This CDR3 has 14 amino acids. Trimming pared 0 bases from V and 8 bases from J, leaving 11 bases between. Germline CDR1 is LGHDT and CDR2 is YNNKEL (reference sequence). CDR3 in amino acids: CASSQELELDEQFF. CDR3 coding DNA: TGTGCCAGCAGCCAAGAACTAGAGTTAGATGAGCAGTTCTTC.

This clone came up a few times. This rearrangement joins TRBV2 to TRBJ1-3; possible D gene TRBD1, 5 bases. V shed 11 bases and J shed 4 bases, with 15 bases lying between them. This CDR3 is built from 13 residues. The germline V gene has CDR1 SNHLY and CDR2 FYNNEI. This CDR3 reads CAVGGNSGNTIYF. The CDR3 coding sequence is TGTGCCGTGGGGGGGAATTCGGGAAACACCATATATTTT. Full variable domain (missing parts from reference TRBV2 and TRBJ1-3): EPEVTQTPSHQVTQMGQEVILRCVPISNHLYFYWYRQILGQKVEFLVSFYNNEISEKSEIFDDQFSVERPDGSNFTLKIRSTKLEDSAMYFCAVGGNSGNTIYFGEGSWLTVV.

V and J are TRBV9 and TRBJ1-2; 9 bases agree with TRBD1. V gave up 0 bases and J gave up 3 bases; unmatched junction bases: 9. This CDR3 region has 17 residues. In germline, CDR1 is SGDLS, CDR2 YYNGEE. CDR3 sequence (DNA): TGTGCCAGCAGCGTAGAAGGCGGGACAGGGAATTACTATGGCTACACCTTC. Protein product: CASSVEGGTGNYYGYTF.

The chain is built from TRBV27 and TRBJ1-1, with D perhaps matching TRBD1 (6 bases). Germline V gene data show CDR1 as MNHEY and CDR2 as SMNVEV (reference sequence). Deletions cut 7 bases from V and 0 bases from J, with 21 bases between. The CDR3 is 17 amino acids. The CDR3 DNA follows: TGTGCCAGCATCAGCAGGGGACCCCCCGGTATGAACACTGAAGCTTTCTTT. This encodes CASISRGPPGMNTEAFF.

This clone has a handful of counts. The chain has TRBV9 and TRBJ2-1; no clear D gene. CDR1 SGDLS and CDR2 YYNGEE come from the germline V gene. This CDR3 spans 15 amino acids. Trimming removed 4 bases at V and 0 bases at J, with 11 bases between. The CDR3 coding sequence is TGTGCCAGCAGCCCGCGCCTCGGCTCCTACAATGAGCAGTTCTTC. Its protein product is CASSPRLGSYNEQFF.

V and J are TRBV5-1 and TRBJ2-3, with D possibly TRBD2 on 5 matching bases. Germline CDR1 and CDR2: SGHRS and YFSETQ. V lost 6 bases to trimming and J lost 1 base, with 18 bases between them. CDR3 length: 16 amino acids. Here the CDR3 reads CASTLSGDYRTDTQYF. In DNA form, the CDR3 reads TGCGCCAGCACTCTCTCAGGAGACTACCGCACAGATACGCAGTATTTT.

This sequence joins TRBV19 and TRBJ1-2; 8 bases fit TRBD1. Per germline, CDR1 LNHDA and CDR2 SQIVND (reference sequence). V shed 9 bases, J shed 0 bases, and the junction held 6 bases outside the gene matches. This CDR3 comprises 14 residues. The DNA of the CDR3 is TGTGCCAGCTGTGAGACAGGGGCTAACTATGGCTACACCTTC. Translated, it gives CASCETGANYGYTF. Supplemented by reference TRBV19 and TRBJ1-2, the full variable domain reads DGGITQSPKYLFRKEGQNVTLSCEQNLNHDAMYWYRQDPGQGLRLIYYSQIVNDFQKGDIAEGYSVSREKKESFPLTVTSAQKNPTAFYLCASCETGANYGYTFGSGTRLTVV.

This chain connects TRBV28 to TRBJ1-2; D gene unclear. Germline CDR1 reads MDHEN; CDR2 reads SYDVKM. CDR3 length: 12 residues. Deletions cut 2 bases from V and 4 bases from J, with 5 bases between. CDR3 sequence: CASSLPGYGYTF. The CDR3 DNA is TGTGCCAGCAGTTTACCCGGCTATGGCTACACCTTC.

The J gene is TRBJ2-7, the V gene TRBV12-3 or TRBV12-4; 8 nucleotides align to TRBD1. Germline trimming cut 7 bases from V and 3 bases from J; bases unmatched to any gene: 5. The CDR3 extends over 13 amino acids. For the CDR3, the DNA is TGTGCCAGCACCTGGGACAGGAGCTACGAGCAGTACTTC. It encodes CASTWDRSYEQYF.

This chain uses TRBV7-2 with TRBJ2-5; weak D call: TRBD2 (5 bases). The CDR3 length is 15 residues. CDR1 is SGHTA, CDR2 FQGNSA, per germline. Deletions cut 6 bases from V and 1 base from J, with 15 bases between. CDR3 DNA: TGTGCCAGCAGTCCTATACGGGGTAGCCAAGAGACCCAGTACTTC. Its protein product is CASSPIRGSQETQYF.

This clone was observed a handful of times. The gene calls are TRBV7-2 and TRBJ2-1; D is undetermined. Looked up from germline, CDR1 is SGHTA and CDR2 is FQGNSA. The CDR3 extends over 13 amino acids. V lost 3 bases and J 9 bases, leaving 12 bases between the germline ends. The chain's CDR3 is CASSLGFGREQFF. CDR3 coding DNA: TGTGCCAGCAGCTTGGGCTTTGGGCGTGAGCAGTTCTTC.

This clone was observed a few times. The chain is built from TRBV27 and TRBJ2-7, with D possibly TRBD1 on 5 matching bases. The CDR3 consists of 12 residues. V gave up 11 bases and J gave up 0 bases, with 11 bases separating them. The V gene's germline CDR1 is MNHEY and CDR2 SMNVEV (reference sequence). Here the CDR3 DNA reads TGTGCCTCTATTGGGGCCTCCTACGAGCAGTACTTC. Its translation: CASIGASYEQYF.

The rearrangement joins TRBV28 to TRBJ2-3; 10 bases map to TRBD2. The CDR3 sequence is 15 residues long. With 5 bases clipped from V and 6 bases from J, the junction kept 8 bases outside the gene matches. CDR1 is MDHEN, CDR2 SYDVKM, per germline. Here the CDR3 reads CASSQAGGGADTQYF. The CDR3 DNA is TGTGCCAGCAGTCAAGCGGGAGGGGGTGCGGATACGCAGTATTTT.

The CDR3 loop is CASSESGRGIIGAFF. CDR3 DNA sequence: TGTGCCAGCAGTGAATCGGGGCGGGGTATTATCGGGGCTTTCTTT. The rearrangement joins TRBV2 to TRBJ1-1; weak D call: TRBD1 (5 bases). The germline V gene has CDR1 SNHLY and CDR2 FYNNEI. Trimming stripped 2 bases from V and 11 bases from J, with 21 bases between. The CDR3 extends over 15 amino acids.

This CDR3 reads CASSLRDNQPQHF. The CDR3, as DNA: TGTGCCAGCAGTTTAAGAGATAATCAGCCCCAGCATTTT. The gene calls are TRBV12-3 or TRBV12-4 and TRBJ1-5; D remains ambiguous. CDR3 length: 13 amino acids. V dropped 2 bases and J dropped 4 bases, with 6 bases sitting between them.

The CDR3 protein is CASSDHPNSNYGYTF. In DNA, the CDR3 is TGTGCCAGCAGTGATCACCCCAACTCTAACTATGGCTACACCTTC. J is TRBJ1-2 and V is TRBV28; D gene uncertain. The CDR3 spans 15 residues. Trimming removed 5 bases at V and 0 bases at J, with 13 bases between. The germline gives CDR1 MDHEN, CDR2 SYDVKM.

A few counts support this clone. This chain links TRBV28 with TRBJ1-3; unclear D gene. With 7 bases removed from V and 2 bases from J, the gap between germline ends came to 9 bases. The CDR3 totals 13 residues. CDR1 MDHEN and CDR2 SYDVKM come from the germline V gene. The CDR3 is CASIHTTGNTIYF. CDR3 bases: TGTGCCAGCATCCACACCACTGGAAACACCATATATTTT. The full variable domain, rest sourced from reference TRBV28 and TRBJ1-3, is DVKVTQSSRYLVKRTGEKVFLECVQDMDHENMFWYRQDPGLGLRLIYFSYDVKMKEKGDIPEGYSVSREKKERFSLILESASTNQTSMYLCASIHTTGNTIYFGEGSWLTVV.

The rearrangement joins TRBV11-2 to TRBJ1-3, with D perhaps TRBD1 (6 bases). V was cut by 5 bases and J by 0 bases, with 14 bases left in between. Germline assignment: CDR1 SGHAT and CDR2 FQNNGV. This CDR3 comprises 16 residues. CDR3 amino acids: CASSPLQGISGNTIYF. The CDR3 DNA sequence: TGTGCCAGCAGCCCGTTACAGGGAATCTCTGGAAACACCATATATTTT.

The rearrangement links TRBV2 to TRBJ1-2; 8 bases match TRBD1. J lost 0 bases, V lost 5 bases, and 2 bases had no gene match. There are 14 residues in the CDR3. The V gene's germline CDR1 is SNHLY and CDR2 FYNNEI. CDR3 amino acids: CASSTGGANYGYTF. The CDR3 bases are TGTGCCAGCAGTACAGGGGGAGCTAACTATGGCTACACCTTC. The full variable domain, rest sourced from reference TRBV2 and TRBJ1-2, is EPEVTQTPSHQVTQMGQEVILRCVPISNHLYFYWYRQILGQKVEFLVSFYNNEISEKSEIFDDQFSVERPDGSNFTLKIRSTKLEDSAMYFCASSTGGANYGYTFGSGTRLTVV.

CDR3 residues: CASSLGTAYNEQFF. The DNA for the CDR3 is TGTGCCAGCAGCCTAGGGACAGCCTACAATGAGCAGTTCTTC. The V call is TRBV7-9, the J call TRBJ2-1; 7 bases agree with TRBD1. The CDR3 runs to 14 residues. Germline V gives CDR1 SEHNR, CDR2 FQNEAQ (reference sequence). Germline trimming cut 5 bases from V and 2 bases from J; bases unmatched to any gene: 3.

The genes are TRBV30 and TRBJ1-3; weak D call: TRBD1 (5 bases). CDR3 length equals 16 residues. Germline loops: CDR1 GTSNPN, CDR2 SVGIG (reference sequence). Trimming removed 0 bases from V and 2 bases from J, with 14 bases in between. The DNA of the CDR3 is TGTGCCTGGAGTGTACAAGGGATGGGGCCTGGAAACACCATATATTTT. This translates into CAWSVQGMGPGNTIYF.

The V and J genes are TRBV5-1 and TRBJ1-1, with D uncertain. Trimming removed 5 bases at V and 5 bases at J, with 13 bases between. Germline CDR1 reads SGHRS; CDR2 reads YFSETQ. This CDR3 is 13 amino acids long. CDR3 sequence reads: CASRREALTEAFF. CDR3 nucleotides: TGCGCCAGCAGACGTGAAGCCCTGACTGAAGCTTTCTTT.

This chain connects TRBV4-1 to TRBJ2-7; 11 bases line up with TRBD1. The CDR3 consists of 14 residues. Trimming cost V 5 bases and J 4 bases; bases outside gene matches: 4. Germline V CDR1 and CDR2: MGHRA, YSYEKL. CDR3 loop: CASSYRDRGYEQYF. The DNA of the CDR3 is TGCGCCAGCAGCTATCGGGACAGGGGGTACGAGCAGTACTTC.

Points on this clone: A much larger clone lies a single base off, so this may be a read error. The genes are TRBV27 and TRBJ2-7; TRBD1 matches at 7 bases. The CDR3 runs to 14 residues. Trimming cost V 2 bases and J 3 bases; bases outside gene matches: 4. Germline V gives CDR1 MNHEY, CDR2 SMNVEV (reference sequence). As DNA, the CDR3 is TGTGCCAGCAGTTTAGAGGGGGCGGGCTACGAGCAGTACTTC. This translates into CASSLEGAGYEQYF.

The genes are TRBV5-6 and TRBJ1-2; D remains ambiguous. V shed 4 bases and J shed 0 bases, with 19 bases lying between them. The CDR3 is made up of 17 amino acids. The germline CDR1 and CDR2 sequences are SGHDT and YYEEEE. In DNA, the CDR3 is TGTGCCAGCAGCCTACCGGAGGTATCCCTTACTAACTATGGCTACACCTTC. Translated: CASSLPEVSLTNYGYTF.

The chain uses TRBV14 and TRBJ2-7; unclear D gene. This CDR3 has 17 amino acids. In germline, CDR1 is SGHDN, CDR2 FVKESK. V was shortened by 4 bases and J by 0 bases, with 19 bases between the two germline ends. CDR3 in amino acids: CASSPPGPRPSSYEQYF. CDR3 bases: TGTGCCAGCAGCCCCCCTGGTCCTAGGCCTAGCTCCTACGAGCAGTACTTC.

The gene calls are TRBV18 and TRBJ1-5, with 10 nucleotides matching TRBD1. With 5 bases clipped from V and 7 bases from J, the junction kept 5 bases outside the gene matches. The germline CDR1 and CDR2 sequences are KGHSH and LQKENI. The CDR3 spans 14 residues. CDR3 DNA: TGTGCCAGCTCAACAGGGACAGGGGAGCAGCCCCAGCATTTT. Translating it yields CASSTGTGEQPQHF.

This sequence joins TRBV19 and TRBJ2-2; the D gene is possibly TRBD2 (6 bases). The CDR3 is 17 amino acids. The V gene lost 0 bases and the J gene lost 1 base, with 12 bases spanning the gap. The germline gives CDR1 LNHDA, CDR2 SQIVND (reference sequence). The CDR3 bases are TGTGCCAGTAGTATAGATCTAACTAGCCGGAACACCGGGGAGCTGTTTTTT. Translating gives CASSIDLTSRNTGELFF. The full variable domain, with the rest looked up from reference TRBV19 and TRBJ2-2, is DGGITQSPKYLFRKEGQNVTLSCEQNLNHDAMYWYRQDPGQGLRLIYYSQIVNDFQKGDIAEGYSVSREKKESFPLTVTSAQKNPTAFYLCASSIDLTSRNTGELFFGEGSRLTVL.

This clone was recorded only once. This rearrangement joins TRBV7-2 to TRBJ1-2; D is perhaps TRBD1 (5 bases). The CDR3 has 13 amino acids. Germline lookup yields CDR1 SGHTA and CDR2 FQGNSA. Trimming cost V 5 bases and J 4 bases, with 11 bases left between them. The CDR3 DNA is TGTGCCAGCAGCCTCGGGACTCTCTATGGCTACACCTTC. Protein sequence: CASSLGTLYGYTF.

The J gene is TRBJ2-1, the V gene TRBV29-1, with TRBD1 as a possible D gene (5 bases). CDR1 and CDR2 (germline): SQVTM, ANQGSEA. This CDR3 region has 12 residues. Trimming removed 8 bases at V and 9 bases at J, with 17 bases between. The CDR3 loop reads CSLGQGDREQFF. The DNA of the CDR3 is TGCAGCCTGGGGCAGGGTGATCGTGAGCAGTTCTTC.